The clone carrying this T cell receptor (beta chain) appeared many times. The V gene lost 5 bases and the J gene lost 1 base, with 18 bases spanning the gap. The germline V gene has CDR1 SGHRS and CDR2 YFSETQ. CDR3 length: 16 residues. It was with a sample-barcoded 5' primer and a J-beta primer mix that a second PCR of roughly 7 to 12 cycles was run. MiXCR, applied by TCRdb to the 5' RACE reads, yields one record per CDR3 protein. The repertoire includes about 730,000 distinct CDR3 sequences, about 42% of them detected once, and more than 20% sits in the top ten. The sample originates from a study of blood T cells in healthy people across ages.

This receptor was identified in a woman in her sixties in good health. The source material was blood. V and J are TRBV5-1 and TRBJ2-5; D is possibly TRBD2 (5 bases). The CDR3 nucleotides are TGCGCCAGCAGTGGGAGTTGGGAACAGTTCCAAGAGACCCAGTACTTC. Translation: CASSGSWEQFQETQYF. Based on the CDR3 plus reference TRBV5-1 and TRBJ2-5, the full variable domain is KAGVTQTPRYLIKTRGQQVTLSCSPISGHRSVSWYQQTPGQGLQFLFEYFSETQRNKGNFPGRFSGRQFSNSRSEMNVSTLELGDSALYLCASSGSWEQFQETQYFGPGTRLLVL.